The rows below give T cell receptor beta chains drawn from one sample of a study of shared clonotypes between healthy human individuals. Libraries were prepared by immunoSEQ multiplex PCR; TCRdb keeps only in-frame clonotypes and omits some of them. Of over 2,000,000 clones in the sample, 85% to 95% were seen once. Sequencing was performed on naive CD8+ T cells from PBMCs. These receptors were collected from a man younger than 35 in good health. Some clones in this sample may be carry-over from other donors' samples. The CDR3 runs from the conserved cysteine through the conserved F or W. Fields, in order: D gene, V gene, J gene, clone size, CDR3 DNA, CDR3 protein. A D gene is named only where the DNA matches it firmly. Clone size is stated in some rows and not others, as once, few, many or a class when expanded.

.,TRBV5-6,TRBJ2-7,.,TGTGCCAGCAGCTTGGGGCCCTCAGGGAGGTTCTACGAGCAGTACTTC,CASSLGPSGRFYEQYF
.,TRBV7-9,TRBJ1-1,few,TGTGCCAGCAGCTTAGTTTCTCGGGGTGAAGCTTTCTTT,CASSLVSRGEAFF
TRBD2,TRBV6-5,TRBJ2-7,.,TGTGCCAGCAGTTACTCGGCGGGAGGGCCAACCTACGAGCAGTACTTC,CASSYSAGGPTYEQYF
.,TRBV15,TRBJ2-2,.,TGTGCCACCAGCAGAGTTATGAACACCGGGGAGCTGTTTTTT,CATSRVMNTGELFF
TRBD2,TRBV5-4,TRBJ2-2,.,TGTGCCAGCAGCTTGGGACTAGCCGGTTCCGGGGAGCTGTTTTTT,CASSLGLAGSGELFF
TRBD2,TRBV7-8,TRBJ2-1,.,TGTGCCAGCAGCTCTTTGGGACTAGCGGGGCCCAGCGAGCAGTTCTTC,CASSSLGLAGPSEQFF
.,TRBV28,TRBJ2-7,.,TGTGCCAGCAGCCGGGGGTATGGACTAACCTACGAGCAGTACTTC,CASSRGYGLTYEQYF
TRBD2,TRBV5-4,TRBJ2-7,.,TGTGCCAGCAGCTTGGCCACAACTAGCGGGTTAGTTTACGAGCAGTACTTC,CASSLATTSGLVYEQYF
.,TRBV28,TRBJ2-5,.,TGTGCCAGCAGCGCAGGGACCCAGTACTTC,CASSAGTQYF
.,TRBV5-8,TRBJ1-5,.,TGTGCCAGCAGCTTGGCTGGCAGGGCGCTTCAGCCCCAGCATTTT,CASSLAGRALQPQHF
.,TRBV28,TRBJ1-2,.,TGTGCCAGCAGTTTTTCCCAAGAAGGTGTTAACTATGGCTACACCTTC,CASSFSQEGVNYGYTF
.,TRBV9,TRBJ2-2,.,TGTGCCAGCAGCCCCGTTCCGGGGGCCCGAGCGAACACCGGGGAGCTGTTTTTT,CASSPVPGARANTGELFF
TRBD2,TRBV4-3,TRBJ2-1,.,TGCGCCAGCAGCCTGACTAGCGGGAGAGGTATTGAGCAGTTCTTC,CASSLTSGRGIEQFF
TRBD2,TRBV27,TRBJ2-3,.,TGTGCCAGCAGTTTATTGGCGGGGGCAGATACGCAGTATTTT,CASSLLAGADTQYF
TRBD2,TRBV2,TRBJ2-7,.,TGTGCCAGCACCCCACGGGAGGGACTGGCGACCTACGAGCAGTACTTC,CASTPREGLATYEQYF
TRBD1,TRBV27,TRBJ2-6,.,TGTGCCAGCAGTTTACGGGGACAGGGGGCTTCTGGGGCCAACGTCCTGACTTTC,CASSLRGQGASGANVLTF
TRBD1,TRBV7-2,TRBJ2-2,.,TGTGCCAGCAGCCCAGGACAGGGAGTGTACGCCGGGGAGCTGTTTTTT,CASSPGQGVYAGELFF
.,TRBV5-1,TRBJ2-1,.,TGCGCCAGCAGCTTGGAGGAGTCCCTCTACAATGAGCAGTTCTTC,CASSLEESLYNEQFF
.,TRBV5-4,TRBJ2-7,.,TGTGCCAGCAGCTATAGCGTCGGAGGGCAGTACTTC,CASSYSVGGQYF
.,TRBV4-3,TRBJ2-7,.,TGCGCCAGCAGCCAAGACCCCGGACCAGCCTACGAGCAGTACTTC,CASSQDPGPAYEQYF
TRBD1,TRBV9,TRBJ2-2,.,TGTGCCAGCAGCGTCGACAGGGACAGCCTGAACACCGGGGAGCTGTTTTTT,CASSVDRDSLNTGELFF
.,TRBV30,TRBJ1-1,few,TGTGCCTGGAGTGTAGGGGTGAACACTGAAGCTTTCTTT,CAWSVGVNTEAFF
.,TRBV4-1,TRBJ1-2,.,TGCGCCAGCAGCCCGATTTCCGGGGGCAGGCCCGGCTACACCTTC,CASSPISGGRPGYTF
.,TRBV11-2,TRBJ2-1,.,TGTGCCAGCAGCTTAGTAAGGGGGGCGGGTGAGCAGTTCTTC,CASSLVRGAGEQFF
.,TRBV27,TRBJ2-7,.,TGTGCCAGCAGTTTTGGCGAAACCTACGAGCAGTACTTC,CASSFGETYEQYF
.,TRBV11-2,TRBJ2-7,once,TGTGCCAGCAGCTGGAGGACAGATCCGTACGAGCAGTACTTC,CASSWRTDPYEQYF
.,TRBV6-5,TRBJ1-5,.,TGTGCCAGCAGATCTTTGGACAGCGCCAATCAGCCCCAGCATTTT,CASRSLDSANQPQHF
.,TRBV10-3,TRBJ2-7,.,TGTGCCATCAGTGATCGGGCTAGCGCCTACGAGCAGTACTTC,CAISDRASAYEQYF
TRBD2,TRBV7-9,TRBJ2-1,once,TGTGCCAGCAGCTCGCCCTCCCGGGAGGAAAACCAGTTCTTC,CASSSPSREENQFF
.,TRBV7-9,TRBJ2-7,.,TGTGCCAGCAGTTACAACCCCGCCCAGGCCCACGAGCAGTACTTC,CASSYNPAQAHEQYF
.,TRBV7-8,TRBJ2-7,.,TGTGCCAGCAGCCTACCCCCCGACAGCTCCTACGAGCAGTACTTC,CASSLPPDSSYEQYF
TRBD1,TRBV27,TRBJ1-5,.,TGTGCCAGCAGAAAAACTGGGACAGGGGTTAATCAGCCCCAGCATTTT,CASRKTGTGVNQPQHF
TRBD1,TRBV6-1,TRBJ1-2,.,TGTGCCAGCAGTAACCGGGACAGGGGGATCTATGGCTACACCTTC,CASSNRDRGIYGYTF
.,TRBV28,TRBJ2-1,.,TGTGCCAGCAGTTCACTAGCCGAAGACTATAAGGATGAGCAGTTCTTC,CASSSLAEDYKDEQFF
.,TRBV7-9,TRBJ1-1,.,TGTGCCAGCAGCCCAATAGGATCGGGAGTGCAAGCTTTCTTT,CASSPIGSGVQAFF
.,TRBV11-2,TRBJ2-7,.,TGTGCCAGCAGCTTAGCCCGCAGGCCCTACTCCTACGAGCAGTACTTC,CASSLARRPYSYEQYF
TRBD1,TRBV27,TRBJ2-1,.,TGTGCCAGCGGACGGGACAGGGGAGTTAATGAGCAGTTCTTC,CASGRDRGVNEQFF
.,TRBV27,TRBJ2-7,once,TGTGCCAGCAGTTTAAAGGGGGGAGCGCGGACTTACGAGCAGTACTTC,CASSLKGGARTYEQYF
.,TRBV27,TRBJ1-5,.,TGTGCCAGCAGCCTTGTCGGGGCTAATCAGCCCCAGCATTTT,CASSLVGANQPQHF
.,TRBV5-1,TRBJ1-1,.,TGCGCCAGCAGCTGGGACGGACCTGAAGCTTTCTTT,CASSWDGPEAFF
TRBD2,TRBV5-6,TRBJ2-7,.,TGTGCCAGCAGCTGGGCTAGCGGGAGAAGCTCCTACGAGCAGTACTTC,CASSWASGRSSYEQYF
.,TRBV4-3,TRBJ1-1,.,TGCGCCAGCAGCCAAACAGGCGCTGAAGCTTTCTTT,CASSQTGAEAFF
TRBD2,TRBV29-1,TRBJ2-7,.,TGCAGCGTTGGCTATGGGAGACTAGCGGGAGCGAACGAGCAGTACTTC,CSVGYGRLAGANEQYF
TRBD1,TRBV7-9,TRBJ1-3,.,TGTGCCAGCAGAAAAACAGGGGATGGAAACACCATATATTTT,CASRKTGDGNTIYF
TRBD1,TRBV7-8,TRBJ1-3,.,TGTGCCAGCAGCCACGGACAGGAGTCTGGAAACACCATATATTTT,CASSHGQESGNTIYF
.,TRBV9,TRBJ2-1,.,TGTGCCAGCAGCGTAGCTCGGCGTGACTCCTACAATGAGCAGTTCTTC,CASSVARRDSYNEQFF
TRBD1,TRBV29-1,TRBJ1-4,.,TGCAGCGTGGCAGGGGGCACTAATGAAAAACTGTTTTTT,CSVAGGTNEKLFF
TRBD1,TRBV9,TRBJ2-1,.,TGTGCCAGCAGCTCCCCTTTGAGAGAGACAGGGCGTTACAATGAGCAGTTCTTC,CASSSPLRETGRYNEQFF
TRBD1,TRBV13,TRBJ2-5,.,TGTGCCAGCAGCCCCCGGACAGGGGAAGAGACCCAGTACTTC,CASSPRTGEETQYF
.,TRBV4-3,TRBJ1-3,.,TGCGCCAGCAGCCAAGGGCAGGCTCCTGGAAACACCATATATTTT,CASSQGQAPGNTIYF
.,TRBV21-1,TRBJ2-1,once,TGTGCCAGCAGCAAAGACTCCACCGATTTCGGTGAGCAGTTCTTC,CASSKDSTDFGEQFF
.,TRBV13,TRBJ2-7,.,TGTGCCAGCAGCTCGAGCGACTACGAGCAGTACTTC,CASSSSDYEQYF
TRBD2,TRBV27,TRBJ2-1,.,TGTGCCAGCAGTATTAGCGGGAGGGCGCTAGGGTACAATGAGCAGTTCTTC,CASSISGRALGYNEQFF